These 21 T cell receptor beta chains came from one sample sequenced in a study of CD8 T cells in ankylosing spondylitis (dated by TCRdb to the late 2010s). Libraries were built with 5' RACE. The listed sequencing device is Illumina HiSeq 2500. The raw public data were reprocessed by TCRdb itself: fastp quality trimming at Q25, MiXCR clonotype calling, in-frame beta chains only. Every distinct CDR3 protein forms one entry, paired with its most common genes and DNA. Counted in this sample were about 160,000 distinct CDR3 sequences; roughly 10% of them appeared once. The top ten constitute more than 13% of the sample. Sequenced material: blood, either unsorted or a sorted T cell fraction (not recorded which). These receptors originate from a female donor with ankylosing spondylitis or in good health (not recorded which).

This chain connects TRBV4-1 to TRBJ2-7; D gene uncertain. The CDR3 runs to 16 residues. Germline V gene sequence: CDR1 MGHRA, CDR2 YSYEKL. Between the trimmed V and J ends, which lost 1 base and 2 bases, there was a span of 15 bases. The CDR3 here is CASSQGISPIPYEQYF. CDR3 nucleotide sequence: TGCGCCAGCAGCCAAGGGATAAGTCCCATCCCCTACGAGCAGTACTTC.

This chain uses TRBV4-3 with TRBJ2-7, with no clear D. Deletions cut 0 bases from V and 5 bases from J, with 11 bases between. Germline V gene data show CDR1 as LGHNA and CDR2 as YSLEER. The CDR3 has 14 residues. CDR3 coding DNA: TGCGCCAGCAGCCAAGAACCAGTGGGCCACGAGCAGTACTTC. Encoded protein: CASSQEPVGHEQYF.

This clonotype was seen repeatedly, ten times or more. The chain uses TRBV7-2 and TRBJ2-1; TRBD2 is a possible D gene (6 bases). Germline assignment: CDR1 SGHTA and CDR2 FQGNSA. Trimming removed 5 bases at V and 2 bases at J, with 13 bases between. CDR3 length equals 15 residues. CDR3 protein: CASSPPSVAYNEQFF. The CDR3 DNA sequence: TGTGCCAGCAGCCCGCCTAGCGTAGCCTACAATGAGCAGTTCTTC.

This chain connects TRBV7-9 to TRBJ2-7; no clear D. The CDR3 contains 14 residues. CDR1 and CDR2 from the germline V gene are SEHNR and FQNEAQ (reference sequence). Trimming shortened V by 5 bases and J by 6 bases, and 17 bases separated the two germline ends. DNA of the CDR3: TGTGCCAGCAGCCACGTGGGGTCGGCTCGCGAGCAGTACTTC. Amino acid sequence: CASSHVGSAREQYF.

The genes are TRBV6-2 or TRBV6-3 and TRBJ1-1, with D uncertain. CDR1 is MNHEY and CDR2 is SVGEGT in the germline V gene. CDR3 length: 14 residues. V dropped 0 bases and J dropped 1 base, with 6 bases sitting between them. CDR3 loop: CASSYSNPNTEAFF. In DNA form, the CDR3 reads TGTGCCAGCAGTTACTCGAACCCGAACACTGAAGCTTTCTTT.

The rearrangement uses TRBV28 and TRBJ2-5; perhaps D is TRBD1 or TRBD2 (6 bases each). Germline CDR1 MDHEN, CDR2 SYDVKM. V lost 3 bases and J lost 0, with 17 bases in between. This CDR3 region has 17 residues. The CDR3 here is CASSLGRGVLDQETQYF. CDR3 in DNA: TGTGCCAGCAGTTTGGGAAGGGGGGTGTTGGACCAAGAGACCCAGTACTTC.

The rearrangement links TRBV18 to TRBJ2-2; D is undetermined. The CDR3 is 15 amino acids. V was shortened by 1 base and J by 0 bases, with 6 bases between the two germline ends. Per germline, CDR1 KGHSH and CDR2 LQKENI. The CDR3 spells CASSPQPPNTGELFF. The CDR3 DNA reads TGTGCCAGCTCACCACAGCCTCCGAACACCGGGGAGCTGTTTTTT.

This clonotype was detected a few times. V gene TRBV18 combines with J gene TRBJ2-1; 13 positions match TRBD2. The CDR3 covers 16 residues. After removal of 1 base from V and 9 bases from J, the junction contained 6 bases not matched to a gene. The germline CDR1 and CDR2 sequences are KGHSH and LQKENI. The CDR3, as DNA: TGTGCCAGCTCACCACAAGGACTAGCGGGAGACCCTGAGCAGTTCTTC. Its protein product is CASSPQGLAGDPEQFF.

This clonotype was counted between two and nine times. The V gene is TRBV27, the J gene TRBJ2-2, with TRBD1 as a possible D gene (6 bases). In germline, CDR1 is MNHEY, CDR2 SMNVEV (reference sequence). The length of the CDR3 is 17 residues. V was cut by 6 bases and J by 4 bases, with 21 bases left in between. For the CDR3, the DNA is TGTGCCAGCAGCTCTATACTCCAGACAGGACCCACCGGGGAGCTGTTTTTT. Translated, it gives CASSSILQTGPTGELFF.

The V call is TRBV7-9, the J call TRBJ2-3; no reliable D call. Trimming pared 6 bases from V and 10 bases from J, leaving 17 bases between. CDR3 length equals 13 residues. Looked up from germline, CDR1 is SEHNR and CDR2 is FQNEAQ (reference sequence). As DNA, the CDR3 is TGTGCCAGCAGACTCCCCCCGGGCCCCCCGCAGTATTTT. Protein product: CASRLPPGPPQYF.

V gene TRBV20-1 combines with J gene TRBJ1-4; tentative D call: TRBD1 (6 bases). Trimming pared 7 bases from V and 5 bases from J, leaving 20 bases between. The CDR3 length is 15 residues. Germline CDR1 DFQATT, CDR2 SNEGSKA (reference sequence). The CDR3 is CSVQDRTGENEKLFF. The CDR3 nucleotides read TGCAGTGTTCAAGACAGGACGGGCGAGAATGAAAAACTGTTTTTT.

The chain is built from TRBV6-1 and TRBJ1-6; D may be TRBD1 (5 bases). Trimming took off 9 bases at V and 11 bases at J, with 20 bases between the two ends. The CDR3 is made up of 14 amino acids. Germline V gene data show CDR1 as MNHNS and CDR2 as SASEGT. The CDR3 loop reads CASASNRNGPPLHF. Here the CDR3 DNA reads TGTGCCAGTGCCTCAAACAGGAACGGTCCACCCCTCCACTTT.

Of note for this clonotype: Possible read error: a much larger clone is one base away. Likely a read error: the CDR3 ends without its conserved phenylalanine or tryptophan. The rearrangement uses TRBV11-2 and TRBJ2-3; D gene ambiguous. The germline CDR1 and CDR2 sequences are SGHAT and FQNNGV. This CDR3 has 12 amino acids. Trimming cost V 5 bases and J 5 bases, with 8 bases left between them. The CDR3 DNA reads TGTGCCAGCAGCACGTCTGGAGATACGCAGTATCTT. Translating gives CASSTSGDTQYL.

This chain uses TRBV20-1 with TRBJ1-1, with TRBD1 identical over 7 bases. The V gene end was trimmed by 6 bases and the J gene end by 6 bases; junction bases not matched to a gene: 7. Germline V CDR1 and CDR2: DFQATT, SNEGSKA (reference sequence). The CDR3 runs 12 residues. The CDR3 DNA reads TGCAGTGCCGCCTCAGGGGGGCCTGAAGCTTTCTTT. Encoded protein: CSAASGGPEAFF.

This clonotype was detected a few times. This rearrangement joins TRBV6-1 to TRBJ2-7; D gene ambiguous. V lost 1 base, J lost 3 bases, and 4 bases lay in between. Per germline, CDR1 MNHNS and CDR2 SASEGT. CDR3 size: 12 residues. The CDR3 DNA sequence: TGTGCCAGCAGTGAAGATTTCTACGAGCAGTACTTC. It translates to CASSEDFYEQYF.

This clonotype was seen a handful of times. This chain joins TRBV12-3 or TRBV12-4 and TRBJ2-1, with D perhaps matching TRBD2 (6 bases). V was shortened by 1 base and J by 4 bases, with 11 bases between the two germline ends. This CDR3 has 15 amino acids. DNA for the CDR3: TGTGCCAGCAGTTTAGACCTAGCGCCTTACAATGAGCAGTTCTTC. Encoded protein: CASSLDLAPYNEQFF.

This chain connects TRBV7-9 to TRBJ2-1; D gene unclear. From germline, CDR1 is SEHNR and CDR2 FQNEAQ (reference sequence). Between the trimmed V and J ends, which lost 6 bases and 3 bases, there was a span of 9 bases. CDR3 size: 13 residues. The CDR3 sequence is CASRPQDYNEQFF. The CDR3 DNA reads TGTGCCAGCAGGCCCCAGGACTACAATGAGCAGTTCTTC.

This chain connects TRBV15 to TRBJ2-2, with TRBD2 matching 7 bases. This CDR3 spans 18 amino acids. The germline gives CDR1 LNHNV, CDR2 YYDKDF (reference sequence). Trimming at V came to 0 bases and at J to 5 bases, leaving 12 bases not matched to a gene. The CDR3 spells CATSRDGWEGLRTGELFF. DNA for the CDR3: TGTGCCACCAGCAGAGATGGGTGGGAGGGCCTCAGGACCGGGGAGCTGTTTTTT.

V is TRBV11-2 and J is TRBJ2-7; 7 bases agree with TRBD2. The germline gives CDR1 SGHAT, CDR2 FQNNGV. The V segment lost 5 bases and the J segment 2 bases; nucleotides outside the gene matches: 12. This CDR3 spans 16 amino acids. DNA of the CDR3: TGTGCCAGCAGCACCTTAGCGGGTAAGGGACCCTACGAGCAGTACTTC. As protein: CASSTLAGKGPYEQYF.

This clonotype appeared a few times. The rearrangement links TRBV6-1 to TRBJ1-2; D gene ambiguous. Germline CDR1 reads MNHNS; CDR2 reads SASEGT. Deletions cut 6 bases from V and 0 bases from J, with 8 bases between. The CDR3 covers 13 residues. This chain's CDR3 is CASSLKANYGYTF. The CDR3 bases are TGTGCCAGCAGCCTAAAAGCTAACTATGGCTACACCTTC.

The V gene is TRBV24-1, the J gene TRBJ2-5; TRBD2 might be the D (5 bases). V was cut by 7 bases and J by 5 bases, with 13 bases left in between. Germline V gene lookup returns CDR1 KGHDR and CDR2 SFDVKD. The CDR3 loop spans 13 amino acids. CDR3: CATRDRTGETQYF. The DNA of the CDR3 is TGTGCCACCAGAGACCGGACTGGGGAGACCCAGTACTTC.